The present T cell receptor (beta chain) was sequenced within a study of vaccination and CD4 T cells after COVID-19. Turning to the study itself: Drawing of post-COVID samples took place a median roughly 100 days after diagnosis (range 35 to 161). Samples after vaccination came a median roughly eleven weeks past dose two, ranging 14 to 241.

V was clipped by 6 bases and J by 1 base; unmatched bases: 8. The length of the CDR3 is 15 residues. Per germline, CDR1 MNHEY and CDR2 SMNVEV (reference sequence). For this clonotype: The antigen is not known.

Stated treatment: roughly 11-day PBMC culture with coronavirus spike peptide pools or control peptides (ViraFEST assay). Half the growth medium was swapped for new IL-2 medium on days 3 and 7. Sequencing of cultured CD4+ T cell DNA used the Oncomine TCR Beta short-read assay. TCRdb processed the PCR reads anew with MiXCR; each CDR3 protein has one entry. The data hold 15,000 to 20,000 distinct CDR3 sequences, with 70% observed a single time. Sequenced material: CD4+ T cells from blood, cultured in vitro. The chain has TRBV27 and TRBJ2-7; 8 positions agree with TRBD2. The source is a human donor who had recovered from COVID-19. CDR3 bases: TGTGCCAGCAGCAGAAGCGGGAGAGGGTCCTACGAGCAGTACTTC. The encoded protein is CASSRSGRGSYEQYF.